Listed below are T cell receptor beta chains from one sample, sequenced in a study of blood T cell repertoires in COVID-19. The repertoire was sequenced with immunoSEQ multiplex PCR; TCRdb's copy has only in-frame clones and lacks some. Of roughly 390,000 clones listed, 75% to 90% are singletons. Input material: peripheral blood. All receptors come from a woman aged 18-29 years with acute or convalescent COVID-19. The CDR3 runs from the conserved cysteine through the conserved F or W. A D gene is named only where the DNA matches it firmly. Clone size, where shown, is once, few, many, or a class for clones that have expanded.

D,size,length,V,J,CDR3,DNA
TRBD1,NA,16,TRBV28,TRBJ2-1,CASIPPGQSLRNEQFF,TGTGCCAGCATCCCCCCGGGACAGAGCTTGAGGAATGAGCAGTTCTTC
TRBD1,NA,15,TRBV11-3,TRBJ1-5,CASSMNRGRNQPQHF,TGTGCCAGCAGCATGAACAGGGGGAGAAATCAGCCCCAGCATTTT
TRBD1,NA,14,TRBV2,TRBJ1-6,CASNSGTGNSPLHF,TGTGCCAGCAACTCCGGGACAGGAAATTCACCCCTCCACTTT
TRBD1,NA,13,TRBV27,TRBJ1-2,CASSRSGQGGYTF,TGTGCCAGCAGTAGGAGCGGACAGGGCGGCTACACCTTC
NA,NA,13,TRBV4-2,TRBJ1-5,CASSQDPDQPQHF,TGTGCCAGCAGCCAAGATCCTGATCAGCCCCAGCATTTT
NA,NA,16,TRBV18,TRBJ1-3,CASSPLAVGAGNTIYF,TGTGCCAGCTCACCCCTGGCGGTCGGTGCAGGAAACACCATATATTTT
NA,NA,15,TRBV19,TRBJ1-2,CASSNRSQGYYGYTF,TGTGCCAGTAGCAACCGTTCACAGGGTTACTATGGCTACACCTTC
NA,NA,16,TRBV3-1/TRBV3-2,TRBJ1-1,CASSQDFGDLNTEAFF,TGTGCCAGCAGCCAAGATTTTGGGGACTTGAACACTGAAGCTTTCTTT
TRBD1,NA,17,TRBV27,TRBJ2-3,CASSSPYRGRYKDTQYF,TGTGCCAGCAGTTCACCATACAGGGGAAGGTACAAAGATACGCAGTATTTT
TRBD1,NA,15,TRBV30,TRBJ1-3,CAWSSQTGGGNTIYF,TGTGCCTGGAGTAGTCAGACAGGGGGTGGAAACACCATATATTTT
NA,NA,14,TRBV7-9,TRBJ2-3,CASSFSQGTDTQYF,TGTGCCAGCAGCTTCTCCCAGGGAACAGATACGCAGTATTTT
NA,NA,15,TRBV5-1,TRBJ2-7,CASSLEGRRTYEQYF,TGCGCCAGCAGCTTGGAGGGCAGGAGGACCTACGAGCAGTACTTC
NA,NA,12,TRBV7-2,TRBJ1-2,CAPGGPAKGYTF,TGTGCCCCGGGAGGACCAGCTAAAGGCTACACCTTC
NA,NA,16,TRBV9,TRBJ1-1,CASSVEGSKRNTEAFF,TGTGCCAGCAGCGTAGAGGGGTCAAAAAGGAACACTGAAGCTTTCTTT
TRBD1,NA,15,TRBV19,TRBJ1-1,CASSSTGRMNTEAFF,TGTGCCAGTAGTTCGACAGGGAGGATGAACACTGAAGCTTTCTTT
TRBD1,NA,16,TRBV11-2,TRBJ1-4,CASSEQGAGTNEKLFF,TGTGCCAGCAGCGAACAGGGGGCCGGCACTAATGAAAAACTGTTTTTT
TRBD2,NA,20,TRBV27,TRBJ2-2,CASSFSWIELAGKNTGELFF,TGTGCCAGCAGTTTCAGTTGGATTGAACTAGCGGGGAAAAACACCGGGGAGCTGTTTTTT
TRBD2,NA,16,TRBV27,TRBJ2-1,CASSLSAGLGFSEQFF,TGTGCCAGCAGTTTATCGGCCGGACTAGGTTTTTCTGAGCAGTTCTTC
NA,NA,15,TRBV28,TRBJ1-1,CASSFHPGGGLKAFF,TGTGCCAGCAGTTTCCACCCGGGGGGAGGCCTTAAAGCTTTCTTT
NA,once,13,TRBV9,TRBJ2-5,CASSLRGQETQYF,TGTGCCAGCAGCTTACGGGGACAAGAGACCCAGTACTTC
TRBD1,NA,16,TRBV9,TRBJ1-2,CASSALSQGANYGYTF,TGTGCCAGCAGCGCGTTATCACAGGGGGCTAACTATGGCTACACCTTC
TRBD1,NA,14,TRBV5-1,TRBJ1-2,CASSVLTGVDGYTF,TGCGCCAGCAGCGTACTGACAGGGGTGGATGGCTACACCTTC
NA,NA,16,TRBV5-1,TRBJ1-6,CASSNGQLPNNSPLHF,TGCGCCAGCAGCAACGGACAGCTACCGAATAATTCACCCCTCCACTTT
NA,NA,18,TRBV28,TRBJ2-7,CASSLDHYLGANSYEQYF,TGTGCCAGCAGTTTAGACCACTACCTTGGTGCGAACTCCTACGAGCAGTACTTC
NA,NA,10,TRBV2,TRBJ2-7,CASRGGEQYF,TGTGCCAGCAGAGGGGGTGAGCAGTACTTC
NA,NA,13,TRBV4-1,TRBJ1-1,CASSQLDRSEAFF,TGCGCCAGCAGCCAACTCGACAGGAGCGAAGCTTTCTTT
TRBD1,NA,17,TRBV6-6,TRBJ2-6,CASSPGQGAYGANVLTF,TGTGCCAGCAGTCCCGGACAGGGGGCTTATGGGGCCAACGTCCTGACTTTC
NA,few,15,TRBV14,TRBJ2-7,CASSQLTGQGGEQYF,TGTGCCAGCAGCCAGCTGACAGGTCAAGGCGGCGAGCAGTACTTC
NA,NA,12,TRBV3-1/TRBV3-2,TRBJ1-2,CASSQVAYGYTF,TGTGCCAGCAGCCAAGTGGCCTATGGCTACACCTTC
NA,NA,13,TRBV27,TRBJ1-1,CASSLTTNTEAFF,TGTGCCAGCAGTTTAACAACGAACACTGAAGCTTTCTTT
NA,NA,12,TRBV5-5,TRBJ2-2,CASSSGTGELFF,TGTGCCAGCAGCTCGGGCACCGGGGAGCTGTTTTTT
TRBD2,NA,15,TRBV11-2,TRBJ2-3,CASSSTSGTTDTQYF,TGTGCCAGCAGCTCGACTAGCGGGACGACAGATACGCAGTATTTT
NA,once,13,TRBV27,TRBJ1-2,CASSIHPEDGYTF,TGTGCCAGCAGTATCCACCCAGAGGATGGCTACACCTTC
NA,few,16,TRBV7-3,TRBJ2-1,CASSSTLRGARGEQFF,TGTGCCAGCAGCTCCACCCTTCGGGGGGCGCGGGGTGAGCAGTTCTTC
NA,NA,12,TRBV29-1,TRBJ2-7,CSVADRAYEQYF,TGCAGCGTTGCGGACAGAGCCTACGAGCAGTACTTC
NA,NA,13,TRBV2,TRBJ1-1,CASSVYRDTEAFF,TGTGCCAGCAGTGTATACAGGGACACTGAAGCTTTCTTT